The 27 T cell receptor beta chains in this list originate from one sample, sequenced in a study of blood T cell repertoires in COVID-19. Produced via immunoSEQ multiplex PCR; TCRdb's table is partial and in-frame only. Here the sample spans under 100,000 clones, more than 75% being singletons. The material sequenced was peripheral blood. The receptors shown here come from a human donor in a cohort sampled during active COVID-19.

This clone was detected a few times. The chain carries TRBV6-1 and TRBJ2-2; 12 positions agree with TRBD2. The CDR3 is 19 amino acids. V was pared by 4 bases and J by 0 bases, with 9 bases of the junction left unmatched. Germline-derived CDR1 and CDR2 are MNHNS and SASEGT. CDR3 residues: CASSGKWTSGEPNTGELFF. In DNA form, the CDR3 reads TGTGCCAGCAGTGGTAAATGGACTAGCGGGGAACCGAACACCGGGGAGCTGTTTTTT.

V gene TRBV7-2 combines with J gene TRBJ2-2; 8 bases align to TRBD1. Germline assignment: CDR1 SGHTA and CDR2 FQGNSA. This CDR3 region has 15 residues. V shed 5 bases, J shed 4 bases, and the junction held 6 bases outside the gene matches. CDR3 sequence reads: CASSRGQATTGELFF. CDR3 DNA sequence: TGTGCCAGCAGCCGGGGACAGGCAACCACCGGGGAGCTGTTTTTT. Looking up the rest from reference TRBV7-2 and TRBJ2-2 gives the full variable domain: GAGVSQSPSNKVTEKGKDVELRCDPISGHTALYWYRQSLGQGLEFLIYFQGNSAPDKSGLPSDRFSAERTGGSVSTLTIQRTQQEDSAVYLCASSRGQATTGELFFGEGSRLTVL.

The V call is TRBV3-1 (or the pseudogene TRBV3-2), the J call TRBJ2-3; 13 positions match TRBD2. This CDR3 spans 18 amino acids. Trimming cost V 4 bases and J 0 bases; bases outside gene matches: 7. Germline V gene data show CDR1 as LGHDT and CDR2 as YNNKEL (reference sequence). The chain's CDR3 is CASSPTGLAGTSTDTQYF. DNA for the CDR3: TGTGCCAGCAGCCCGACGGGACTAGCGGGGACCAGCACAGATACGCAGTATTTT.

The chain has TRBV28 and TRBJ1-4; TRBD1 is a possible D gene (5 bases). The CDR3 is made up of 12 amino acids. Germline assignment: CDR1 MDHEN and CDR2 SYDVKM. With 2 bases removed from V and 8 bases from J, the gap between germline ends came to 6 bases. CDR3 nucleotide sequence: TGTGCCAGCAGTTTACAGGGAGAAAAACTGTTTTTT. It translates to CASSLQGEKLFF.

V is TRBV5-1 and J is TRBJ1-5; D is possibly TRBD1 (6 bases). V gave up 4 bases and J gave up 2 bases, with 13 bases separating them. The CDR3 has 15 residues. The germline gives CDR1 SGHRS, CDR2 YFSETQ. The CDR3: CASSPDGGRNQPQHF. CDR3 nucleotide sequence: TGCGCCAGCAGCCCCGACGGGGGGCGCAATCAGCCCCAGCATTTT.

The chain joins TRBV30 to TRBJ2-7; 9 bases map to TRBD1. Germline values: CDR1 GTSNPN, CDR2 SVGIG (reference sequence). The CDR3 has 14 amino acids. V trimming: 0 bases; J trimming: 4 bases; junction bases outside the gene matches: 4. The CDR3 protein is CAWSVPDRGYEQYF. The CDR3, as DNA: TGTGCCTGGAGTGTACCGGACAGGGGATACGAGCAGTACTTC.

The rearrangement uses TRBV5-8 and TRBJ2-1, with 8 bases lining up with TRBD1. J gave up 9 bases and V 0 bases, and 14 bases lay outside the gene matches. The CDR3 length is 17 residues. Germline-derived CDR1 and CDR2 are SGHTS and YDEGEE. CDR3 nucleotide sequence: TGTGCCAGCAGCTTGGGAGCGACAGGGGTCGCCGATGTTGAGCAGTTCTTC. Amino acid sequence: CASSLGATGVADVEQFF.

The chain combines TRBV15 with TRBJ1-2, with 8 bases fitting TRBD1. The CDR3 covers 13 residues. CDR1 and CDR2 from the germline V gene are LNHNV and YYDKDF (reference sequence). V gave up 5 bases and J gave up 7 bases; unmatched junction bases: 6. The CDR3 DNA reads as TGTGCCACCAGCCCTGGACAGGGAGTTGGCTACACCTTC. It codes for CATSPGQGVGYTF. Full variable domain (missing parts from reference TRBV15 and TRBJ1-2): DAMVIQNPRYQVTQFGKPVTLSCSQTLNHNVMYWYQQKSSQAPKLLFHYYDKDFNNEADTPDNFQSRRPNTSFCFLDIRSPGLGDTAMYLCATSPGQGVGYTFGSGTRLTVV.

The chain couples TRBV13 to TRBJ1-3; D is unclear. CDR1 is PRHDT, CDR2 FYEKMQ, per germline (reference sequence). CDR3 size: 15 residues. Trimming cost V 5 bases and J 0 bases, with 11 bases left between them. CDR3 protein: CASSENYYSGNTIYF. CDR3 DNA sequence: TGTGCCAGCAGCGAAAACTATTACTCTGGAAACACCATATATTTT.

The chain recombines TRBV19 with TRBJ1-2; 8 bases are a match to TRBD1. Germline trimming cut 4 bases from V and 7 bases from J; bases unmatched to any gene: 5. Germline V gene data show CDR1 as LNHDA and CDR2 as SQIVND (reference sequence). This CDR3 has 13 residues. CDR3 amino acids: CASSKNTGGGYTF. CDR3 sequence (DNA): TGTGCCAGTAGTAAAAATACAGGGGGTGGCTACACCTTC.

The rearrangement links TRBV9 to TRBJ2-7; TRBD2 might be the D (5 bases). CDR3 length: 15 amino acids. Germline CDR1 and CDR2: SGDLS and YYNGEE. V lost 4 bases to trimming and J lost 5 bases, with 19 bases between them. The CDR3 DNA is TGTGCCAGCAGCCCCTACGAGACCGCGGGTGACGAGCAGTACTTC. It codes for CASSPYETAGDEQYF.

V usage is TRBV5-4 and J usage is TRBJ1-3, with 7 bases that match TRBD1. The germline V gene has CDR1 SGHNT and CDR2 YYREEE (reference sequence). The J segment lost 0 bases and the V segment lost 4 bases, leaving 4 bases of the junction unmatched. The CDR3 sequence is 15 residues long. The CDR3 DNA follows: TGTGCCAGCAGCCAGGGACAGAACTCTGGAAACACCATATATTTT. This sequence encodes CASSQGQNSGNTIYF.

The chain combines TRBV18 with TRBJ1-2; 9 nucleotides align to TRBD1. Germline V gene lookup returns CDR1 KGHSH and CDR2 LQKENI. This CDR3 region has 13 residues. The trim removed 2 bases at V and 6 bases at J, leaving 1 base unmatched. The CDR3 sequence is CASSPWTGDGYTF. CDR3 DNA: TGTGCCAGCTCACCATGGACAGGGGATGGCTACACCTTC.

This chain connects TRBV18 to TRBJ2-1, with D possibly TRBD2 on 6 matching bases. This CDR3 has 14 amino acids. V was cut by 5 bases and J by 10 bases, with 18 bases left in between. Germline-derived CDR1 and CDR2 are KGHSH and LQKENI. The CDR3 spells CASSSGGFESEQFF. CDR3 coding DNA: TGTGCCAGCTCATCCGGGGGTTTCGAGTCCGAGCAGTTCTTC. Supplemented by reference TRBV18 and TRBJ2-1, the full variable domain reads NAGVMQNPRHLVRRRGQEARLRCSPMKGHSHVYWYRQLPEEGLKFMVYLQKENIIDESGMPKERFSAEFPKEGPSILRIQQVVRGDSAAYFCASSSGGFESEQFFGPGTRLTVL.

The chain links TRBV7-9 to TRBJ2-2, with 7 positions matching TRBD2. V shed 6 bases, J shed 6 bases, and the junction held 16 bases outside the gene matches. The germline V gene has CDR1 SEHNR and CDR2 FQNEAQ (reference sequence). The CDR3 extends over 17 amino acids. This chain's CDR3 is CASRLALRLGQAGELFF. CDR3 nucleotide sequence: TGTGCCAGCAGACTAGCGTTGAGATTGGGGCAGGCCGGGGAGCTGTTTTTT.

This clone was seen a handful of times. The chain recombines TRBV2 with TRBJ1-3; TRBD1 agrees at 9 bases. Germline-derived CDR1 and CDR2 are SNHLY and FYNNEI. The junction had 4 bases not matched to a gene; V was cut back by 1 base and J by 6 bases. CDR3 size: 15 residues. CDR3 in amino acids: CASSEEDRGPNTIYF. The DNA for the CDR3 is TGTGCCAGCAGTGAAGAGGACAGGGGTCCAAACACCATATATTTT.

The chain carries TRBV6-1 and TRBJ1-2; 9 nucleotides agree with TRBD1. The CDR3 has 15 residues. Looked up from germline, CDR1 is MNHNS and CDR2 is SASEGT. With 1 base clipped from V and 8 bases from J, the junction kept 8 bases outside the gene matches. CDR3 residues: CASSEEGTGLRGYTF. The CDR3, as DNA: TGTGCCAGCAGTGAAGAAGGGACAGGGCTTAGAGGCTACACCTTC.

The table lists this clone with a few counts. The same CDR3 is also encoded by other DNA sequences in this sample. This chain joins TRBV5-1 and TRBJ2-3; D unclear. Trimming pared 2 bases from V and 2 bases from J, leaving 9 bases between. From germline, CDR1 is SGHRS and CDR2 YFSETQ. The CDR3 loop spans 14 amino acids. CDR3 in DNA: TGCGCCAGCAGCTTCGGCGGTTCCACAGATACGCAGTATTTT. It codes for CASSFGGSTDTQYF.

This clone was found a few times. The sample holds other DNA sequences that translate to the same CDR3. V is TRBV30 and J is TRBJ1-5; possible D gene TRBD1, 6 bases. The V and J ends lost 2 bases and 4 bases respectively, with 9 bases between them. This CDR3 region has 13 residues. Per the germline V gene, CDR1 is GTSNPN and CDR2 is SVGIG (reference sequence). Here the CDR3 reads CAWSPQGNQPQHF. DNA of the CDR3: TGTGCCTGGAGTCCCCAGGGGAATCAGCCCCAGCATTTT.

This rearrangement joins TRBV20-1 to TRBJ1-6; D possibly corresponds to TRBD1 (5 bases). CDR1 is DFQATT and CDR2 is SNEGSKA in the germline V gene (reference sequence). The CDR3 length is 14 residues. The V end was cut by 3 bases, the J end by 7 bases, with 13 bases between. CDR3 loop: CSASFAGGNSPLHF. In DNA, the CDR3 is TGCAGTGCTAGTTTCGCGGGGGGGAATTCACCCCTCCACTTT.

This clone was observed a few times. V gene TRBV4-1 combines with J gene TRBJ2-2; D not resolved. CDR3 length: 12 residues. Per germline, CDR1 MGHRA and CDR2 YSYEKL. V was pared by 5 bases and J by 4 bases, with 5 bases between. CDR3 residues: CASSSLTGELFF. The CDR3 coding sequence is TGCGCCAGCAGCTCTCTCACCGGGGAGCTGTTTTTT.

The rearrangement links TRBV6-2 or TRBV6-3 to TRBJ2-2; tentatively, D is TRBD2 (5 bases). The germline V and J ends were trimmed by 7 bases and 6 bases, with 15 bases remaining between them. Germline V gene data show CDR1 as MNHEY and CDR2 as SVGEGT. The CDR3 has 14 residues. In nucleotides, the CDR3 is TGTGCCAGCACCCCATCACTAGAAGCCGGGGAGCTGTTTTTT. Translating gives CASTPSLEAGELFF.

This sequence joins TRBV19 and TRBJ2-3; D might be TRBD2 (7 bases). This CDR3 comprises 17 residues. Trimming removed 6 bases from V and 6 bases from J, with 25 bases in between. The germline CDR1 and CDR2 sequences are LNHDA and SQIVND (reference sequence). The CDR3 reads CASSLTGGGGALDTQYF. CDR3 DNA: TGTGCCAGTAGCCTTACGGGAGGAGGGGGGGCCCTGGATACGCAGTATTTT. The variable domain in full, with the rest retrieved from reference TRBV19 and TRBJ2-3, is DGGITQSPKYLFRKEGQNVTLSCEQNLNHDAMYWYRQDPGQGLRLIYYSQIVNDFQKGDIAEGYSVSREKKESFPLTVTSAQKNPTAFYLCASSLTGGGGALDTQYFGPGTRLTVL.

The sample holds a few counts of this clone. This sequence joins TRBV20-1 and TRBJ1-6; 12 bases align to TRBD1. Trimming removed 3 bases from V and 9 bases from J; junction bases left unmatched: 3. Looked up from germline, CDR1 is DFQATT and CDR2 is SNEGSKA (reference sequence). The CDR3 sequence is 14 residues long. The CDR3 nucleotides are TGCAGTGCTAGTTCGGGACAGGGGGCTTCACCCCTCCACTTT. Translation gives CSASSGQGASPLHF.

The chain couples TRBV18 to TRBJ1-5; D call uncertain. The CDR3 loop spans 16 amino acids. The V end was cut by 6 bases, the J end by 3 bases, with 18 bases between. In germline, CDR1 is KGHSH, CDR2 LQKENI. In DNA, the CDR3 is TGTGCCAGCTCCCCTTACCACAAGGAGGTCAATCAGCCCCAGCATTTT. It yields the protein CASSPYHKEVNQPQHF. Full variable domain (outside the CDR3, taken from reference TRBV18 and TRBJ1-5): NAGVMQNPRHLVRRRGQEARLRCSPMKGHSHVYWYRQLPEEGLKFMVYLQKENIIDESGMPKERFSAEFPKEGPSILRIQQVVRGDSAAYFCASSPYHKEVNQPQHFGDGTRLSIL.

V and J are TRBV5-1 and TRBJ1-2; possible D gene TRBD1, 6 bases. V was clipped by 1 base and J by 6 bases, with 16 bases between them. Germline CDR1 and CDR2: SGHRS and YFSETQ. This CDR3 spans 15 amino acids. The CDR3 DNA sequence: TGCGCCAGCAGCTTGAGGCCAGGGGAGATCCATGGCTACACCTTC. The encoded protein is CASSLRPGEIHGYTF.

Only one count was recorded for this clone. This chain uses TRBV7-9 with TRBJ2-7; the match to TRBD1 covers 8 bases. Germline-derived CDR1 and CDR2 are SEHNR and FQNEAQ (reference sequence). The CDR3 consists of 14 residues. The V and J ends lost 4 bases and 5 bases, in that order; junction bases with no gene match: 7. The CDR3 is CASSSRQGQNEQYF. As DNA, the CDR3 is TGTGCCAGCAGCTCAAGACAGGGGCAGAACGAGCAGTACTTC.